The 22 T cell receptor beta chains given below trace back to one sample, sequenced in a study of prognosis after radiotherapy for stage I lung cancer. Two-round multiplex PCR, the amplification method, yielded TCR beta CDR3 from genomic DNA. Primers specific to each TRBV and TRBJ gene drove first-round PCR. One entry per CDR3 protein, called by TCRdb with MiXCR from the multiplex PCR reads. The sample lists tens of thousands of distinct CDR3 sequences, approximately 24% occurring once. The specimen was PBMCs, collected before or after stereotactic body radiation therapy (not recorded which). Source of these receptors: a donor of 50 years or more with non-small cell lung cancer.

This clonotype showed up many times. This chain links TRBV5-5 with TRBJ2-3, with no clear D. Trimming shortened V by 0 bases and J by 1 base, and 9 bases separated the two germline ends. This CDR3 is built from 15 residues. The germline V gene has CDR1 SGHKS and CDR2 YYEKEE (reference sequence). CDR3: CASSLDTGGTDTQYF. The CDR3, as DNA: TGTGCCAGCAGCTTGGACACCGGAGGCACAGATACGCAGTATTTT.

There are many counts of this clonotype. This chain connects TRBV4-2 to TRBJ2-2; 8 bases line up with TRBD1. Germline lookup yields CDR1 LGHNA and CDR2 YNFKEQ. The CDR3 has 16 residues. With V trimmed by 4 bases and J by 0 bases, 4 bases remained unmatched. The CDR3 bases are TGTGCCAGCAGCCGATCGACAGGGGCGAACACCGGGGAGCTGTTTTTT. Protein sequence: CASSRSTGANTGELFF.

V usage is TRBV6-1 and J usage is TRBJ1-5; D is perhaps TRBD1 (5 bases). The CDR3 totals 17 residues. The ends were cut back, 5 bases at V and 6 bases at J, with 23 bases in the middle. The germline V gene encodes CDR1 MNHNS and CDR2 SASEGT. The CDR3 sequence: CASSNYRDSPVVQPQHF. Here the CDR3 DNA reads TGTGCCAGCAGTAACTACCGGGACTCCCCGGTAGTTCAGCCCCAGCATTTT.

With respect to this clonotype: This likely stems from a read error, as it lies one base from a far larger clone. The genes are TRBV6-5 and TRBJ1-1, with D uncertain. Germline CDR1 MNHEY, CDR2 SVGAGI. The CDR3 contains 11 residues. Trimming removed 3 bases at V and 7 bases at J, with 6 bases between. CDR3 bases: TGTGCCAGCAGTTATTTCGGTGAAGCTTTCTTT. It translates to CASSYFGEAFF.

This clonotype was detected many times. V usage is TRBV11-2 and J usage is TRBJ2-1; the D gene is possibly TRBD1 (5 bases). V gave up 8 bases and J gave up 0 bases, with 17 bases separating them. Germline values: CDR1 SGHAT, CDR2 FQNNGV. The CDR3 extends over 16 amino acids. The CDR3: CASGPPIRVSYNEQFF. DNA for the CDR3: TGTGCCAGCGGTCCCCCTATCAGGGTCTCCTACAATGAGCAGTTCTTC.

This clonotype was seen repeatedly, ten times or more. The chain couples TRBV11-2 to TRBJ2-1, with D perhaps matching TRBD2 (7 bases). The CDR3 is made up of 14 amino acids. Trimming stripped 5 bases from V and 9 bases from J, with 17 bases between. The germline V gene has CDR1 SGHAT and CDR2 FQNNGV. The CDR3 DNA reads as TGTGCCAGCAGCCAGATAGGGGGGGCCGGTGAGCAGTTCTTC. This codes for CASSQIGGAGEQFF.

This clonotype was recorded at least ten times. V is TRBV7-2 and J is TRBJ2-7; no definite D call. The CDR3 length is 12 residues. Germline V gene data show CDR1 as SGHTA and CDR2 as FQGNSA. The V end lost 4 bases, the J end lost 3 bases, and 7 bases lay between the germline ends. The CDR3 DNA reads TGTGCCAGCAGCTCGACACGCTACGAGCAGTACTTC. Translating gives CASSSTRYEQYF.

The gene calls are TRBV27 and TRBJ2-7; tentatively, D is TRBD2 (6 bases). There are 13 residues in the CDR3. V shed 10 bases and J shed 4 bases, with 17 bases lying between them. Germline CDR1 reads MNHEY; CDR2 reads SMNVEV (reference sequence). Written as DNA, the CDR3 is TGTGCCATCAGGTTAACGGGAGCTTACGAGCAGTACTTC. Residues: CAIRLTGAYEQYF.

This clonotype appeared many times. This chain's CDR3 is CATSDSSLGGYTF. In DNA, the CDR3 is TGTGCCACCAGTGATTCGTCCCTGGGTGGCTACACCTTC. The chain has TRBV24-1 and TRBJ1-2; no clear D gene. Trimming removed 2 bases from V and 7 bases from J, with 10 bases in between. Germline CDR1 reads KGHDR; CDR2 reads SFDVKD. The CDR3 contains 13 residues.

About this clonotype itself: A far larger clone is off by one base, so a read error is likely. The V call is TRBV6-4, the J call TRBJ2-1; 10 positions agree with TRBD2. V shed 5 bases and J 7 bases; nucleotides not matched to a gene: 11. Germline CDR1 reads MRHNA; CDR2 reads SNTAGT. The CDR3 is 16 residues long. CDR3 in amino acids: CASSPSGTSVGNEQFF. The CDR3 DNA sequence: TGTGCCAGCAGTCCCTCCGGGACTAGCGTGGGTAATGAGCAGTTCTTC.

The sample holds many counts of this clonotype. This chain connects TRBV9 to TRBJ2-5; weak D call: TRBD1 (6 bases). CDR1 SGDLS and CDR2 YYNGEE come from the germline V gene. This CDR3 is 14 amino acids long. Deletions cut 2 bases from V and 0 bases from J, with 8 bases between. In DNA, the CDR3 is TGTGCCAGCAGCGTCACAGGGTACCAAGAGACCCAGTACTTC. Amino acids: CASSVTGYQETQYF.

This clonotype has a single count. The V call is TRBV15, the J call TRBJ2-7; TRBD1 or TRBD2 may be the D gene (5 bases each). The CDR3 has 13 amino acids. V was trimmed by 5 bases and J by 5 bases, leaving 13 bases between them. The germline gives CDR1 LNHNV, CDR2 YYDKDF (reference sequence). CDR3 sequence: CATSDLRGDEQYF. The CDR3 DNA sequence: TGTGCCACCAGCGATCTGCGAGGGGACGAGCAGTACTTC.

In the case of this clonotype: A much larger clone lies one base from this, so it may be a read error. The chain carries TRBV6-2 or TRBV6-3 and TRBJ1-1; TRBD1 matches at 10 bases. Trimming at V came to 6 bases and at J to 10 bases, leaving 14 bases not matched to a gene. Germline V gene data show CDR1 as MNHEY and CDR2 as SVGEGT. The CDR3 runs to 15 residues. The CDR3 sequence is CASRIPGQGSGGAFF. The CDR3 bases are TGTGCCAGCAGAATCCCGGGACAGGGGTCGGGAGGAGCTTTCTTT.

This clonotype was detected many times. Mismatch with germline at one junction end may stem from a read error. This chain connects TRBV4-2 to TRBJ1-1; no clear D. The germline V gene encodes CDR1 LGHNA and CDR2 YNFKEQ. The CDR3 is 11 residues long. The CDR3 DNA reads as TGTGCCAGCAGACAAGACGCCTCGGCTTTCTTT. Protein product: CASRQDASAFF.

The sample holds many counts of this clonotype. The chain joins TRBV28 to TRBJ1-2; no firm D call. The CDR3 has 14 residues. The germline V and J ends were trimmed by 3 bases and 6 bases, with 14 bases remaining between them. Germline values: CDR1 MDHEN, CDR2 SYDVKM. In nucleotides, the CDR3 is TGTGCCAGCAGTTTCGAAGGGAAAGGGAATGGCTACACCTTC. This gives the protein CASSFEGKGNGYTF.

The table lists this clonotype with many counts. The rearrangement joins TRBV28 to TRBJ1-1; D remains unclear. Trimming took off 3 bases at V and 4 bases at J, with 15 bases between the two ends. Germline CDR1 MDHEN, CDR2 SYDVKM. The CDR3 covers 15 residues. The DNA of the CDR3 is TGTGCCAGCAGTTTTAAGCGCTCAGGACCCACTGAAGCTTTCTTT. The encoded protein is CASSFKRSGPTEAFF.

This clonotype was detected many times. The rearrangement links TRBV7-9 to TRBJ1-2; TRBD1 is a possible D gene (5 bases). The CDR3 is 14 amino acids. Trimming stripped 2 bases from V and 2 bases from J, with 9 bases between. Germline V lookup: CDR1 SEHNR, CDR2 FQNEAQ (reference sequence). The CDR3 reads CASSLSDRNYGYTF. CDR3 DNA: TGTGCCAGCAGCTTAAGTGACAGAAACTATGGCTACACCTTC.

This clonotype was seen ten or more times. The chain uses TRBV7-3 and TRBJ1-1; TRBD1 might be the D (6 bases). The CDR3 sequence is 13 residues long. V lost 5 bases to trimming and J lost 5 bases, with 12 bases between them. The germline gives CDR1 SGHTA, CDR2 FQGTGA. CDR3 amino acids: CASSTRGGTEAFF. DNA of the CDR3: TGTGCCAGCAGCACCAGGGGTGGGACTGAAGCTTTCTTT.

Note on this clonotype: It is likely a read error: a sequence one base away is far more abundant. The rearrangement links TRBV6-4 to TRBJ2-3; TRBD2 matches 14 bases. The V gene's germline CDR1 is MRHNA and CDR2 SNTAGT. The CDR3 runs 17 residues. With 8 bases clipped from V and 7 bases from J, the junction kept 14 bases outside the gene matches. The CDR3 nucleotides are TGTGCCAGCCCTCCGGGACTAGCGGGAGAGAGGGCATATACGCAGTATTTT. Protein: CASPPGLAGERAYTQYF.

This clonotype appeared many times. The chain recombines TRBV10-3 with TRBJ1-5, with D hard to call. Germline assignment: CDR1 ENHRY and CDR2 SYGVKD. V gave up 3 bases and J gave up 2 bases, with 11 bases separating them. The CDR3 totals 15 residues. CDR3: CAISDRNGGNQPQHF. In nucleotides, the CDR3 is TGTGCCATCAGTGACAGGAACGGTGGCAATCAGCCCCAGCATTTT.

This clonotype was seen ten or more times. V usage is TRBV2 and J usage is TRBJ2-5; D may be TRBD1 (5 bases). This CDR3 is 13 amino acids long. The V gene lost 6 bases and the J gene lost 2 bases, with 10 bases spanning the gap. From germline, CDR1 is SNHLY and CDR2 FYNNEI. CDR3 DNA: TGTGCCAGCAGCGCTGGACAACAAGAGACCCAGTACTTC. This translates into CASSAGQQETQYF.

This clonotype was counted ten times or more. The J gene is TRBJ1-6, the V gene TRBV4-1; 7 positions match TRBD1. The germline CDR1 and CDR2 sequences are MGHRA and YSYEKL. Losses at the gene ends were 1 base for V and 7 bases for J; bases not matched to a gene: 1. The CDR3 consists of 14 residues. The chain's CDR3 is CASSQAGGNSPLHF. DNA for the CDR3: TGCGCCAGCAGCCAAGCAGGGGGAAATTCACCCCTCCACTTT.